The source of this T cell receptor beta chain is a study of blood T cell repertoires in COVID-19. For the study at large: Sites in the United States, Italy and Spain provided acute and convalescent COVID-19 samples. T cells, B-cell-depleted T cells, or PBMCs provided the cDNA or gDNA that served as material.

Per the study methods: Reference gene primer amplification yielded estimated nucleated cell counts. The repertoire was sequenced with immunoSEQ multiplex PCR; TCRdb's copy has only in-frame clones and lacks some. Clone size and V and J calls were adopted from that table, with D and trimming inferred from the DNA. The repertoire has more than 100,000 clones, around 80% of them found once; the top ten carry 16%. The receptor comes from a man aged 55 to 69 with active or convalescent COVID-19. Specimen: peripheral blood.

CDR3 coding DNA: TGCAGCGTTGACTCGTCAGGAGAGACCCAGTACTTC. Translating it yields CSVDSSGETQYF. This chain joins TRBV29-1 and TRBJ2-5; no definite D call. Germline V gene data show CDR1 as SQVTM and CDR2 as ANQGSEA. V was trimmed by 3 bases and J by 4 bases, leaving 9 bases between them. The CDR3 totals 12 residues.